These 10 T cell receptor beta chains share one sample of origin, sequenced in a study of blood T cell repertoires in COVID-19. The data were produced by immunoSEQ multiplex PCR, yet TCRdb's version contains in-frame clones alone and is incomplete. Among roughly 500,000 clones listed, nearly 90% were seen once. Sequenced material: peripheral blood. Source of these receptors: a man between 18 and 35 years old with COVID-19, enrolled during active disease.

The V gene is TRBV11-2, the J gene TRBJ1-2, with 10 bases fitting TRBD1. The CDR3 loop spans 14 amino acids. The germline CDR1 and CDR2 sequences are SGHAT and FQNNGV. The ends lost 2 bases at V and 7 bases at J; junction bases unmatched: 4. The CDR3 here is CASSLSGTGAGYTF. CDR3 sequence (DNA): TGTGCCAGCAGCTTAAGCGGGACAGGGGCTGGCTACACCTTC.

This chain joins TRBV5-5 and TRBJ1-2, with D possibly being TRBD1 (6 bases). Germline assignment: CDR1 SGHKS and CDR2 YYEKEE (reference sequence). This CDR3 region has 17 residues. V gave up 3 bases and J gave up 2 bases, with 20 bases separating them. In DNA, the CDR3 is TGTGCCAGCAGCTCGGTCGAACTAACAGGGTCCAACTATGGCTACACCTTC. It translates to CASSSVELTGSNYGYTF. The entire variable domain, with the rest obtained from reference TRBV5-5 and TRBJ1-2, is as follows: DAGVTQSPTHLIKTRGQQVTLRCSPISGHKSVSWYQQVLGQGPQFIFQYYEKEERGRGNFPDRFSARQFPNYSSELNVNALLLGDSALYLCASSSVELTGSNYGYTFGSGTRLTVV.

The DNA for the CDR3 is TGTGCCAGCAGCTTTTCGGGGAAGGACACTGAAGCTTTCTTT. Translated: CASSFSGKDTEAFF. The chain combines TRBV11-2 with TRBJ1-1; D is unresolved. Germline assignment: CDR1 SGHAT and CDR2 FQNNGV. V was shortened by 3 bases and J by 3 bases, with 11 bases between the two germline ends. The CDR3 is 14 amino acids.

This clone appeared once. The chain carries TRBV3-1 (or the pseudogene TRBV3-2) and TRBJ1-6; 8 positions match TRBD1. From germline, CDR1 is LGHDT and CDR2 YNNKEL (reference sequence). This CDR3 region has 13 residues. Trimming took 2 bases from V and 9 from J; bases not matched to a gene: 0. The CDR3 loop is CASSQTGGSPLHF. The DNA of the CDR3 is TGTGCCAGCAGCCAAACAGGGGGTTCACCCCTCCACTTT.

This chain uses TRBV11-3 with TRBJ2-7; TRBD1 might be the D (6 bases). CDR1 and CDR2 from the germline V gene are SGHNT and YENEEA. The germline V and J ends were trimmed by 6 bases and 4 bases, with 10 bases remaining between them. The CDR3 is made up of 12 amino acids. CDR3 protein: CASRTGNYEQYF. The CDR3 region has the DNA TGTGCCAGCAGAACAGGGAATTACGAGCAGTACTTC.

The chain employs TRBV30 and TRBJ2-2; no clear D gene. Germline CDR1 and CDR2: GTSNPN and SVGIG (reference sequence). This CDR3 has 13 residues. V gave up 2 bases and J gave up 0 bases, with 4 bases separating them. CDR3 residues: CAWSRANTGELFF. CDR3 nucleotides: TGTGCCTGGAGTCGGGCGAACACCGGGGAGCTGTTTTTT.

This clone was counted a single time. The chain employs TRBV7-9 and TRBJ2-3; 9 bases agree with TRBD2. Trimming at V came to 1 base and at J to 1 base, leaving 9 bases not matched to a gene. This CDR3 contains 18 residues. The germline CDR1 and CDR2 sequences are SEHNR and FQNEAQ (reference sequence). The DNA for the CDR3 is TGTGCCAGCAGCTTAGGTGTGGCGGGGGGGCCTGGCACAGATACGCAGTATTTT. It encodes CASSLGVAGGPGTDTQYF.

This clone was observed a single time. This rearrangement joins TRBV13 to TRBJ2-3; the match to TRBD2 covers 7 bases. Looked up from germline, CDR1 is PRHDT and CDR2 is FYEKMQ (reference sequence). The CDR3 consists of 14 residues. The J segment lost 4 bases and the V segment lost 5 bases, leaving 6 bases of the junction unmatched. CDR3 DNA: TGTGCCAGCAGCCGTGGACTAGGGGCAGATACGCAGTATTTT. Protein: CASSRGLGADTQYF.

This chain links TRBV28 with TRBJ2-1; 9 positions agree with TRBD2. In germline, CDR1 is MDHEN, CDR2 SYDVKM. The CDR3 is made up of 16 amino acids. With V trimmed by 4 bases and J by 2 bases, 6 bases remained unmatched. CDR3 residues: CASSSLAGVTYNEQFF. The CDR3 DNA sequence: TGTGCCAGCAGTTCTTTAGCGGGAGTTACCTACAATGAGCAGTTCTTC.

This clone was seen a single time. The V and J genes are TRBV12-3 or TRBV12-4 and TRBJ1-1; 7 bases line up with TRBD1. After removal of 5 bases from V and 4 bases from J, the junction contained 4 bases not matched to a gene. This CDR3 is 13 amino acids long. CDR3 residues: CASSPYRGTEAFF. The CDR3 nucleotides are TGTGCCAGCAGTCCCTACAGGGGCACTGAAGCTTTCTTT.